This T cell receptor beta chain was found in a study of T cell responses to AZD1222 COVID-19 vaccine (dated by TCRdb to the early 2020s). About the investigation overall: AZD1222 recipients with second doses at about 4 weeks or about 12 weeks were pooled, because spike-specific TCR depth and breadth did not differ between schedules. TCR sequencing covered 233 trial participants: about 210 given two doses of AZD1222 and approximately 26 given two doses of MenACWY control vaccine. Trial participants were enrolled by age into subgroups of 18-55, 56-69 and 70-plus years, and 148, 28 and 57 TCR-sequenced participants, respectively, were included in these subgroups. Study-wide findings and limitations: After two AZD1222 doses, both the breadth and the depth of spike-specific TCRs were significantly higher than at day 0 and than in MenACWY recipients. The vaccine-associated CD4 TCRs covered the entire spike protein, and the dominant responses fell in regions 160-218 and 743-854. Because no day 14 peak-response samples were available, the repertoires could be characterized only after the peak T cell response. In the small 56-69-year group, the increase in depth fell short of significance, most likely because of low power. Most participants were white British and females outnumbered males, and the authors suggested that clonal diversity may have been underestimated. Nearly half of unique spike-specific TCRs reportedly recognized epitopes outside regions mutated in the B.1.351 and B.1.1.7 variants. Conclusions about previously exposed vaccinees are limited because only six or seven AZD1222 recipients were SARS-CoV-2 seropositive at baseline.

The time point label corresponds to: baseline before first vaccination. Vaccinee samples came from UK trials COV001 and COV002, including a single-blind randomized controlled phase 2/3 trial of AZD1222 (ChAdOx1 nCoV-19) in healthy adults. Trial participant PBMC samples were collected at day 0 and day 28 after the second dose for TCRbeta chain sequencing. Via the germline V gene, CDR1 is SGHRS and CDR2 YFSETQ. The junction shows trimming of 0 bases on V and 4 bases on J, and the gene matches do not reach 2 bases of it. Taken from cysteine to phenylalanine, the CDR3 has 14 residues. Solely the CDR3 DNA is kept, with 42 bases framed from the first base. The CDR3 regions of human TCRbeta chains were subjected to immunosequencing. From the authors' description of their analysis: TCRs in the repertoires were matched against a reference library of SARS-CoV-2-specific TCRs that had been generated with the MIRA antigen-specificity platform. Breadth was defined as the fraction of unique TCRs that were SARS-CoV-2-associated. Depth was defined as the fraction of total T cells that were SARS-CoV-2-associated. Each spike-specific TCR was assigned to its reactive spike region and to a CD4 or CD8 class using the MIRA data. Log10-transformed breadth and depth values were compared by one-way ANOVA with Sidak's multiple comparisons tests. The source is immuneACCESS, and TCRdb retained only in-frame sequences with V and J called. Part of the clones is not carried over; for the studies checked, unresolved V genes explain less than half of this, and the remainder is unexplained. V and J calls plus clone size are reproduced from that table; the DNA served to infer D and trimming. For this sample there are about 120,000 clones; about 90% appear just once. The biggest ten clones account for 7.5% to 8% of the sample.

The count of this clone is one. This receptor's antigen is unknown. Base qualities are not at hand, and no much larger clone is one base apart. Here the chain combines TRBV5-1 and TRBJ2-3; 7 central nucleotides agree with TRBD2. The sample consisted of peripheral blood, taken on day 0 of AZD1222 vaccination. The source of this sequence is an adult in good health. The CDR3 region: CASSLGGGSDTQYF. The DNA is as follows: TGCGCCAGCAGCTTGGGCGGGGGTTCAGATACGCAGTATTTT.